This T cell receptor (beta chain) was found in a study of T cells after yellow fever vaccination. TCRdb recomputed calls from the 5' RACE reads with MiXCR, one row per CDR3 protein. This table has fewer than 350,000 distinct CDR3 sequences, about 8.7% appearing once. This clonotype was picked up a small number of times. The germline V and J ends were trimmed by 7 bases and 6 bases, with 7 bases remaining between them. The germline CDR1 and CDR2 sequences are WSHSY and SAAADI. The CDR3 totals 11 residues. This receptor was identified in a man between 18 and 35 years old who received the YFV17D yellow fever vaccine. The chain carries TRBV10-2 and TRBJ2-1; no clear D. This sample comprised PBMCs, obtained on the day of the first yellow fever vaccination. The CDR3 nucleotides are TGCGCCAGCACATACGTCAATGAGCAGTTCTTC. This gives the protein CASTYVNEQFF.